These 22 T cell receptor beta chains came from one sample sequenced in a study of cytomegalovirus exposure and HLA in healthy donors. The PCR ran on 60 Vbeta and 13 Jbeta primers. Method: immunoSEQ multiplex PCR; TCRdb's copy keeps in-frame clones and lacks some. The sample yields approximately 160,000 clones, roughly two thirds seen once. The specimen sequenced was PBMCs. The receptors were sampled from a young woman in good health and CMV-seropositive.

The rearrangement links TRBV6-5 to TRBJ2-3; TRBD2 aligns across 7 bases. V lost 0 bases to trimming and J lost 4 bases; unmatched junction nucleotides: 4. Germline CDR1 and CDR2: MNHEY and SVGAGI. There are 15 residues in the CDR3. The CDR3 spells CASSYSRGSSDTQYF. The CDR3 DNA sequence: TGTGCCAGCAGTTACTCACGCGGGAGCTCAGATACGCAGTATTTT.

This clone was picked up a small number of times. This chain uses TRBV18 with TRBJ2-5, with 8 bases that match TRBD1. TRBJ2-7 explains the end of the DNA better; the J call may be wrong. Germline assignment: CDR1 KGHSH and CDR2 LQKENI. The CDR3 covers 14 residues. CDR3 loop: CASSRQGLPYEQYF. CDR3 DNA: TGTGCCAGCTCGCGACAGGGGCTCCCCTACGAGCAGTACTTC.

The gene calls are TRBV19 and TRBJ1-5; unclear D gene. Germline V gene data show CDR1 as LNHDA and CDR2 as SQIVND (reference sequence). Trimming shortened V by 5 bases and J by 0 bases, and 11 bases separated the two germline ends. CDR3 length: 15 residues. The CDR3 region is CASSSREDSNQPQHF. CDR3 bases: TGTGCCAGTAGTTCGAGGGAAGATAGCAATCAGCCCCAGCATTTT.

This chain joins TRBV19 and TRBJ1-2; D remains unclear. The CDR3 contains 13 residues. V gave up 3 bases and J gave up 2 bases, with 7 bases separating them. Germline V lookup: CDR1 LNHDA, CDR2 SQIVND (reference sequence). The CDR3 protein is CASSMAVNYGYTF. As DNA, the CDR3 is TGTGCCAGTAGTATGGCCGTCAACTATGGCTACACCTTC.

This clone was detected only once. The V and J genes are TRBV2 and TRBJ1-5, with TRBD1 matching over 9 bases. Germline values: CDR1 SNHLY, CDR2 FYNNEI. The CDR3 runs 16 residues. The V gene end was trimmed by 1 base and the J gene end by 0 bases; junction bases not matched to a gene: 1. CDR3 DNA sequence: TGTGCCAGCAGTGAAGAGGGACAGGGTAGCAATCAGCCCCAGCATTTT. Translating gives CASSEEGQGSNQPQHF.

The rearrangement uses TRBV27 and TRBJ2-7, with D possibly being TRBD2 (5 bases). Germline V gene lookup returns CDR1 MNHEY and CDR2 SMNVEV (reference sequence). The length of the CDR3 is 14 residues. Trimming stripped 3 bases from V and 2 bases from J, with 11 bases between. The CDR3 DNA is TGTGCCAGCAGTTTCCGGGGAGCTACCTACGAGCAGTACTTC. This gives the protein CASSFRGATYEQYF.

This chain uses TRBV27 with TRBJ2-1, with 9 bases fitting TRBD2. This CDR3 is 15 amino acids long. Germline-derived CDR1 and CDR2 are MNHEY and SMNVEV (reference sequence). V shed 6 bases and J 3 bases; nucleotides not matched to a gene: 6. The CDR3 sequence: CASSQLAGLYNEQFF. CDR3 DNA: TGTGCCAGCAGCCAACTAGCGGGCCTCTACAATGAGCAGTTCTTC.

This chain connects TRBV4-1 to TRBJ2-1; no clear D. Looked up from germline, CDR1 is MGHRA and CDR2 is YSYEKL. The V end was cut by 1 base, the J end by 5 bases, with 6 bases between. This CDR3 is built from 13 residues. The CDR3 here is CASSQVTHNEQFF. CDR3 DNA sequence: TGCGCCAGCAGCCAAGTTACTCACAATGAGCAGTTCTTC.

The CDR3 sequence: CASGDSYSNQPQHF. CDR3 coding DNA: TGTGCCAGCGGCGACAGCTATAGCAATCAGCCCCAGCATTTT. The rearrangement joins TRBV9 to TRBJ1-5; tentative D call: TRBD1 (5 bases). V was clipped by 7 bases and J by 0 bases, with 11 bases between them. CDR1 and CDR2 (germline): SGDLS, YYNGEE. There are 14 residues in the CDR3.

This chain uses TRBV19 with TRBJ2-3, with 7 bases aligning to TRBD2. After removal of 7 bases from V and 5 bases from J, the junction contained 12 bases not matched to a gene. The germline CDR1 and CDR2 sequences are LNHDA and SQIVND (reference sequence). The CDR3 totals 15 residues. The CDR3 nucleotides read TGTGCCAGTACCCCCGGGGGAGGGCCGGGAGATACGCAGTATTTT. Translating gives CASTPGGGPGDTQYF.

CDR3 amino acids: CASSLGSGTGAVEAFF. CDR3 coding DNA: TGCGCCAGCAGCTTAGGCTCCGGGACAGGGGCTGTTGAAGCTTTCTTT. The chain recombines TRBV5-1 with TRBJ1-1, with 10 bases that match TRBD1. Per germline, CDR1 SGHRS and CDR2 YFSETQ. V gave up 2 bases and J gave up 7 bases; unmatched junction bases: 11. This CDR3 contains 16 residues.

This clone appeared a few times. CDR3 DNA sequence: TGTGCCAGCTCACCAAAGGGGGACACTGAAGCTTTCTTT. Translation: CASSPKGDTEAFF. This chain connects TRBV18 to TRBJ1-1, with D perhaps matching TRBD1 (6 bases). Trimming pared 2 bases from V and 3 bases from J, leaving 7 bases between. The CDR3 has 13 residues. Germline assignment: CDR1 KGHSH and CDR2 LQKENI. Using reference TRBV18 and TRBJ1-1 for the parts outside the CDR3, the full variable domain is NAGVMQNPRHLVRRRGQEARLRCSPMKGHSHVYWYRQLPEEGLKFMVYLQKENIIDESGMPKERFSAEFPKEGPSILRIQQVVRGDSAAYFCASSPKGDTEAFFGQGTRLTVV.

This rearrangement joins TRBV30 to TRBJ1-4, with 7 bases that match TRBD1. There are 19 residues in the CDR3. Losses at the gene ends were 3 bases for V and 8 bases for J; bases not matched to a gene: 24. CDR1 GTSNPN and CDR2 SVGIG come from the germline V gene (reference sequence). The CDR3: CAWSSKGQDYRRKSEKLFF. The CDR3 nucleotides are TGTGCCTGGAGCTCCAAAGGACAGGACTACCGGAGGAAGTCCGAAAAACTGTTTTTT.

The rearrangement links TRBV30 to TRBJ2-1; unclear D gene. Trimming took off 1 base at V and 7 bases at J, with 8 bases between the two ends. CDR3 length equals 12 residues. Germline CDR1 is GTSNPN and CDR2 is SVGIG (reference sequence). The chain's CDR3 is CAWSEVGNEQFF. The CDR3 nucleotides read TGTGCCTGGAGTGAGGTCGGGAATGAGCAGTTCTTC.

The chain combines TRBV2 with TRBJ2-4; 12 nucleotides agree with TRBD2. The CDR3 covers 14 residues. The V and J ends lost 7 bases and 10 bases, in that order; junction bases with no gene match: 8. Germline V lookup: CDR1 SNHLY, CDR2 FYNNEI. The CDR3, as DNA: TGTGCCAGCAACCTGCTAGCGGGAGGGCCGATTCAGTACTTC. It specifies CASNLLAGGPIQYF.

The chain uses TRBV7-2 and TRBJ1-5; 7 positions agree with TRBD1. The CDR3 loop spans 15 amino acids. V lost 5 bases and J lost 3; bases outside the gene matches: 7. Germline lookup yields CDR1 SGHTA and CDR2 FQGNSA. This CDR3 is CASSLGTVLNQPQHF. The CDR3 DNA reads as TGTGCCAGCAGCCTAGGGACAGTTCTCAATCAGCCCCAGCATTTT.

The rearrangement uses TRBV5-1 and TRBJ1-2; a weak D match, TRBD1 (5 bases). Germline V gives CDR1 SGHRS, CDR2 YFSETQ. The V and J ends lost 0 bases and 1 base respectively, with 10 bases between them. CDR3 length: 15 amino acids. CDR3 nucleotide sequence: TGCGCCAGCAGCTTGGGGGTCGGGGGTAACTATGGCTACACCTTC. Translating it yields CASSLGVGGNYGYTF. Looking up the rest from reference TRBV5-1 and TRBJ1-2 gives the full variable domain: KAGVTQTPRYLIKTRGQQVTLSCSPISGHRSVSWYQQTPGQGLQFLFEYFSETQRNKGNFPGRFSGRQFSNSRSEMNVSTLELGDSALYLCASSLGVGGNYGYTFGSGTRLTVV.

The V and J genes are TRBV10-3 and TRBJ2-5, with 12 bases fitting TRBD2. The CDR3 covers 18 residues. V was clipped by 2 bases and J by 6 bases; unmatched bases: 13. Germline values: CDR1 ENHRY, CDR2 SYGVKD. CDR3: CAISEGLLAGGMRQTQYF. The CDR3 nucleotides read TGTGCCATCAGTGAGGGCCTACTAGCGGGAGGCATGCGACAGACCCAGTACTTC.

The gene calls are TRBV19 and TRBJ2-7; TRBD1 matches 10 bases. The CDR3 sequence is 14 residues long. Germline CDR1 and CDR2: LNHDA and SQIVND (reference sequence). V lost 5 bases, J lost 2 bases, and 3 bases stayed unmatched. CDR3 loop: CASSPTGGPYEQYF. The DNA for the CDR3 is TGTGCCAGTAGTCCGACAGGGGGCCCCTACGAGCAGTACTTC.

The V and J genes are TRBV30 and TRBJ1-1; TRBD1 matches at 11 bases. V was clipped by 5 bases and J by 5 bases; unmatched bases: 1. This CDR3 comprises 12 residues. Germline-derived CDR1 and CDR2 are GTSNPN and SVGIG (reference sequence). The CDR3 coding sequence is TGTGCCTGGGGACAGGGGGCTACTGAAGCTTTCTTT. Its translation is CAWGQGATEAFF.

The CDR3 DNA sequence: TGTGCCAGCTCACCCGACAGGAACGGCTACACCTTC. It yields the protein CASSPDRNGYTF. J is TRBJ1-2 and V is TRBV18, with D possibly matching TRBD1 (6 bases). Germline CDR1 is KGHSH and CDR2 is LQKENI. Trimming removed 3 bases from V and 8 bases from J, with 10 bases in between. The length of the CDR3 is 12 residues.

The chain is built from TRBV9 and TRBJ1-1, with a tentative D call TRBD1 (5 bases). The germline V gene encodes CDR1 SGDLS and CDR2 YYNGEE. The V gene lost 4 bases and the J gene lost 2 bases, with 12 bases spanning the gap. CDR3 size: 14 residues. The CDR3 region is CASSLLDRNTEAFF. For the CDR3, the DNA is TGTGCCAGCAGCCTTCTTGACAGAAACACTGAAGCTTTCTTT.